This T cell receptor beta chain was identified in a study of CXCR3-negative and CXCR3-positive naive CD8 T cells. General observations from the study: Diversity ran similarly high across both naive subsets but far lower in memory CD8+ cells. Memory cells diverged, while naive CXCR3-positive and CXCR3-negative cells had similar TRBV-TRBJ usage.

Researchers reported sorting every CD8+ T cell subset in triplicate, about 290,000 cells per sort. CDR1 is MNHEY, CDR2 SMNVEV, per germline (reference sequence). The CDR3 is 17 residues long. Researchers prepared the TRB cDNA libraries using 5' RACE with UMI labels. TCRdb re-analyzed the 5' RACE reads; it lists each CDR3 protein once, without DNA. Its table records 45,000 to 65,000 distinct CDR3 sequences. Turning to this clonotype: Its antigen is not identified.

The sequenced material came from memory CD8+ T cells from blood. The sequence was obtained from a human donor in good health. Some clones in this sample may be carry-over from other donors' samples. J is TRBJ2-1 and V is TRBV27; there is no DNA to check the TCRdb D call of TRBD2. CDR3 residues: CASRDRTPSGLSGEQFF.